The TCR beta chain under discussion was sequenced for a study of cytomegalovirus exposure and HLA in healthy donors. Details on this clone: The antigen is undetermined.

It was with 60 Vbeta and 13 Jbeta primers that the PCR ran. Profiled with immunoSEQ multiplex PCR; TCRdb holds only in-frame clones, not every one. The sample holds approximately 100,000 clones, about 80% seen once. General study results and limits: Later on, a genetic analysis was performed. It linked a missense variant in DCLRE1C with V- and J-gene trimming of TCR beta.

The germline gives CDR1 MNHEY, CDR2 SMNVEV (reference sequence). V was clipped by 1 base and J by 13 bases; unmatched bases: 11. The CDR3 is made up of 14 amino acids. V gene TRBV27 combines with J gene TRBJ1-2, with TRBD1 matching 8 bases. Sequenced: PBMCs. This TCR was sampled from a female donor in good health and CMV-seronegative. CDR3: CASSLWVDRAELTF. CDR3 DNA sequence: TGTGCCAGCAGTTTATGGGTGGACAGGGCAGAGCTCACCTTC.